The rows below give T cell receptor beta chains drawn from one sample of a study of T-cell memory formation after mild COVID-19. TCRdb passed the 5' RACE reads through MiXCR, listing each CDR3 protein once. The sample shows approximately 100,000 distinct CDR3 sequences, more than 15% of them seen only once. The specimen sequenced was PBMCs or a T cell subset sorted from them (not recorded which). Every receptor here comes from an adult woman who had mild COVID-19 (a few samples of this study predate the infection). Cell type and time point are not known. Each CDR3 is given with its conserved first and last residue.

TRBV11-3	14	TRBJ1-1	CASSLGIMNTEAFF
TRBV7-6	14	TRBJ2-5	CASSPRQSQETQYF
TRBV5-5	12	TRBJ2-7	CASSFTGGEQYF
TRBV6-5	17	TRBJ2-3	CASSYSIEHRGTDTQYF
TRBV7-9	15	TRBJ2-5	CASSYLAGALETQYF
TRBV29-1	17	TRBJ2-7	CSVEEAQGGLSSYEQYF
TRBV11-3	12	TRBJ1-1	CASSLNGAEAFF
TRBV7-8	14	TRBJ2-3	CASSLTGGADTQYF
TRBV9	12	TRBJ2-1	CASSVGYNEQFF
TRBV19	12	TRBJ2-7	CASSMGRYEQYF
TRBV9	14	TRBJ2-2	CASSVVTVPGELFF
TRBV6-2/TRBV6-3	13	TRBJ2-7	CASRDRVRVEQYF
TRBV5-4	15	TRBJ1-1	CASSLVGGWDTEAFF
TRBV20-1	15	TRBJ2-2	CSARGGTLNTGELFF
TRBV5-6	14	TRBJ1-5	CASSSTGRNQPQHF
TRBV29-1	17	TRBJ2-1	CSVEDPASGRYYNEQFF
TRBV7-8	15	TRBJ1-6	CASSLLDSNNSPLHF
TRBV3-1	14	TRBJ2-3	CASKTDSGTDTQYF